The next 15 T cell receptor beta chains were all read from a single sample in a study of T cell clonality in common variable immunodeficiency. Overall study findings and caveats: Fewer deletions and N-nucleotide insertions were reportedly seen in common variable immunodeficiency TCR beta sequences.

No antigen has been identified for these receptors. Here immunoSEQ multiplex PCR was the method, and the copy in TCRdb shows in-frame clones only, minus some. Singletons are absent from the sample, which has around 28,000 clones. Sequencing was done on a sample of peripheral blood mononuclear cells. These receptors all come from a human donor with common variable immunodeficiency.

Regarding this clone: The CDR3 goes on 3 residues after the read ends, and that part is filled in from the germline J gene. This chain links TRBV6-2 or TRBV6-3 with TRBJ2-5, with 8 bases identical to TRBD1. In germline, CDR1 is MNHEY, CDR2 SVGEGT. The CDR3 length is 15 residues. Trimming took 2 bases from V and 2 from J; bases not matched to a gene: 4. Here the CDR3 reads CASSYPGTGQETQYF. The CDR3 DNA, read in part, is TGTGCCAGCAGTTACCCCGGGACAGGACAAGAGACC.

Comments on this clone: The read ends 3 residues shy of where the CDR3 ends; the end is completed using the germline J gene. This chain joins TRBV7-2 and TRBJ2-4; D is uncertain. V was clipped by 3 bases and J by 2 bases, with 11 bases between them. CDR1 is SGHTA and CDR2 is FQGNSA in the germline V gene. There are 15 residues in the CDR3. The CDR3 DNA, read in part, is TGTGCCAGCAGCTTTTCCCCGGGTCCCAAAAACATT. Translating it yields CASSFSPGPKNI. In full, the CDR3 reads CASSFSPGPKNIQYF.

The sample holds many counts of this clone. The CDR3 loop reads CASSIVRGSGYGYTF. CDR3 DNA, as far as it was read: TGTGCCAGTAGTATAGTGAGGGGTTCGGGCTATGGC. V gene TRBV19 combines with J gene TRBJ1-2, with D possibly being TRBD1 (5 bases). The read is 3 residues too short to cover the CDR3 end, so that end is filled in from the germline J gene. The length of the CDR3 is 15 residues. Germline CDR1 and CDR2: LNHDA and SQIVND (reference sequence). V was clipped by 1 base and J by 4 bases, with 13 bases between them.

On this clone itself: The read ends 3 residues early relative to the CDR3; the germline J gene fills the gap. The gene calls are TRBV19 and TRBJ1-3; 7 nucleotides align to TRBD1. The V segment lost 7 bases and the J segment 0 bases; nucleotides outside the gene matches: 9. Germline V gives CDR1 LNHDA, CDR2 SQIVND (reference sequence). The CDR3 has 16 residues. The sequenced CDR3 bases are TGTGCCAGTACCTCGACAGGGCTTAGCTCTGGAAACACC. Translated: CASTSTGLSSGNT. The entire CDR3 protein is CASTSTGLSSGNTIYF.

This clone is labeled medium-sized (0.01 to 0.1%). The read ends 3 residues before the CDR3 terminus; that terminus is restored from the germline J gene. The chain uses TRBV4-1 and TRBJ2-6; D is undetermined. Germline V gives CDR1 MGHRA, CDR2 YSYEKL. Between the trimmed V and J ends, which lost 5 bases and 4 bases, there was a span of 18 bases. The CDR3 spans 17 residues. CDR3 sequence reads: CASSDSATESGANVLTF. The CDR3 bases that were read are TGCGCCAGCAGCGACTCCGCAACCGAGTCGGGGGCCAACGTC.

With regard to this clone: Read data end 3 residues before the CDR3 end; the end is taken from the germline J gene. This chain links TRBV7-3 with TRBJ2-7; maybe TRBD2 (5 bases). CDR1 is SGHTA and CDR2 is FQGTGA in the germline V gene. The CDR3 covers 14 residues. The V and J ends lost 2 bases and 5 bases respectively, with 13 bases between them. CDR3 region: CASSLAGNWNEQYF. The sequenced part of the CDR3 DNA is TGTGCCAGCAGCTTAGCGGGTAACTGGAACGAG.

This clone was seen ten or more times. Coverage ceases 3 residues before the CDR3 finishes, and the germline J gene fills in the end. The chain couples TRBV20-1 to TRBJ2-1; tentative D call: TRBD2 (6 bases). Germline V gene sequence: CDR1 DFQATT, CDR2 SNEGSKA (reference sequence). The germline V and J ends were trimmed by 5 bases and 4 bases, with 21 bases remaining between them. This CDR3 has 16 residues. CDR3 protein: CSAAPVTGTQYNEQFF. The sequenced CDR3 bases are TGCAGTGCTGCCCCCGTTACCGGGACTCAATACAATGAG.

This clone was counted ten times or more. The read stops 3 residues short of the end of the CDR3; the missing end is completed from the germline J gene. The chain recombines TRBV12-5 with TRBJ2-7; D might be TRBD1 (7 bases). The V gene's germline CDR1 is LGHNT and CDR2 FRNRAP. This CDR3 has 16 residues. Trimming took off 0 bases at V and 1 base at J, with 13 bases between the two ends. The part of the CDR3 DNA that was read is TGTGCTAGTGGTTTGGTAGTAGCAGGGGGGTCCTACGAG. It specifies CASGLVVAGGSYE. The full CDR3 protein reads CASGLVVAGGSYEQYF.

Remarks on this clone: The read ends 3 residues early relative to the CDR3; the germline J gene fills the gap. J is TRBJ1-5 and V is TRBV7-8; weak D call: TRBD1 (5 bases). The germline V and J ends were trimmed by 5 bases and 5 bases, with 19 bases remaining between them. This CDR3 has 16 amino acids. Per germline, CDR1 SGHVS and CDR2 FQNEAQ. CDR3 region: CASSLGNRQTYQPQHF. CDR3 DNA (partial): TGTGCCAGCAGCCTAGGGAACCGACAGACCTATCAGCCC.

Turning to this clone: The CDR3 end is not reached by the read, which stops 3 residues before it; the germline J gene fills it in. The chain combines TRBV23-1 with TRBJ1-1, with D hard to call. TRBV23-1 is treated as an ORF (open reading frame) with a function not yet certain. The CDR3 covers 14 residues. V lost 0 bases to trimming and J lost 7 bases, with 12 bases between them. CDR3: CASSQSKAAIEAFF. CDR3 DNA (partial): TGCGCCAGCAGTCAATCGAAGGCGGCTATTGAA.

A few counts support this clone. The read is 3 residues too short to cover the CDR3 end, so that end is filled in from the germline J gene. V and J are TRBV2 and TRBJ2-5, with 7 positions matching TRBD1. Losses at the gene ends were 7 bases for V and 5 bases for J; bases not matched to a gene: 10. Looked up from germline, CDR1 is SNHLY and CDR2 is FYNNEI. The CDR3 covers 14 residues. CDR3 DNA (partial): TGTGCCAGCACACCCGACAGGGCCTACGAGACC. The encoded protein is CASTPDRAYET. The entire CDR3 protein reads CASTPDRAYETQYF.

This clone has just a few counts. The read ends 3 residues shy of where the CDR3 ends; the end is completed using the germline J gene. The V call is TRBV7-6, the J call TRBJ1-1, with 8 bases lining up with TRBD1. The V and J ends lost 2 bases and 1 base, in that order; junction bases with no gene match: 6. Germline assignment: CDR1 SGHVS and CDR2 FNYEAQ. CDR3 length: 16 amino acids. The CDR3 is CASSLYSGQGNTEAFF. The CDR3 DNA, read in part, is TGTGCCAGCAGCTTATACTCCGGACAGGGGAACACTGAA.

This clone was recorded at least ten times. The CDR3 end falls 3 residues outside the read, so it is completed with the germline J gene. The V gene is TRBV12-5, the J gene TRBJ1-1, with 10 bases matching TRBD1. Germline V CDR1 and CDR2: LGHNT, FRNRAP. This CDR3 spans 15 amino acids. The CDR3: CASGLVGQGRSEAFF. CDR3 DNA (partial): TGTGCTAGTGGTTTGGTGGGACAGGGGAGGTCGGAA.

This clone turned up a few times. The read falls 3 residues short of the CDR3 end, and the missing part is taken from the germline J gene. J is TRBJ2-7 and V is TRBV5-4, with 11 bases fitting TRBD1. Germline CDR1 and CDR2: SGHNT and YYREEE (reference sequence). J gave up 4 bases and V 4 bases, and 7 bases lay outside the gene matches. The length of the CDR3 is 15 residues. The sequenced CDR3 bases are TGTGCCAGCAGCCCGGGACAGGGGGTTGGTTACGAG. It specifies CASSPGQGVGYE. The full CDR3 protein reads CASSPGQGVGYEQYF.

This clone was counted a few times. The CDR3 goes on 3 residues after the read ends, and that part is filled in from the germline J gene. This rearrangement joins TRBV7-9 to TRBJ2-1; D not resolved. The germline V gene has CDR1 SEHNR and CDR2 FQNEAQ (reference sequence). CDR3 length: 12 residues. V lost 2 bases, J lost 6 bases, and 5 bases lay in between. Incomplete CDR3 DNA: TGTGCCAGCAGCTTATCGTTCAATGAG. This sequence encodes CASSLSFNE. The whole CDR3 protein reads CASSLSFNEQFF.